This TCR beta chain was sequenced in a study of cytomegalovirus exposure and HLA in healthy donors. This clone was counted a single time. PCR employed 60 Vbeta and 13 Jbeta primers. Here immunoSEQ multiplex PCR was the method, and the copy in TCRdb shows in-frame clones only, minus some. Counted here are some 150,000 clones, 62% occurring once; the ten biggest clones make up over 2.5%. V trimming: 4 bases; J trimming: 2 bases; junction bases outside the gene matches: 5. Germline V gene lookup returns CDR1 MGHRA and CDR2 YSYEKL. The CDR3 sequence is 15 residues long. This TCR was recovered from a man between 35 and 55 years old in good health and CMV-seronegative. Specimen: PBMCs. The gene calls are TRBV4-1 and TRBJ2-7; 10 positions agree with TRBD2. In DNA, the CDR3 is TGCGCCAGCAGCCCACTAGCGGGGATTACCTACGAGCAGTACTTC. The encoded protein is CASSPLAGITYEQYF.